The 22 T cell receptor beta chains presented below share a single source sample, sequenced in a study of blood T cells in healthy people across ages. A J-beta primer mix and a sample-barcoded 5' primer were used in a second PCR of about 7 to 12 cycles. TCRdb used MiXCR to reprocess the 5' RACE reads, holding one entry per CDR3 protein. The sample holds 850,000 or so distinct CDR3 sequences; 29% are singletons and the top ten take around 15%. The sample was blood. The receptors were gathered from a woman older than 75 in good health.

This clonotype was recorded many times. The V gene is TRBV29-1, the J gene TRBJ1-2; 7 nucleotides agree with TRBD1. Germline lookup yields CDR1 SQVTM and CDR2 ANQGSEA. The V segment lost 5 bases and the J segment 8 bases; nucleotides outside the gene matches: 5. This CDR3 is built from 11 residues. CDR3 bases: TGCAGCGTTAGACAGGGAGGCGGCTACACCTTC. Protein product: CSVRQGGGYTF.

This clonotype was detected a few times. The chain carries TRBV12-3 or TRBV12-4 and TRBJ2-6; no clear D gene. The CDR3 spans 16 residues. Trimming took 4 bases from V and 0 from J, leaving 10 bases between them. The CDR3 DNA sequence: TGTGCCAGCAGTTCTCACAGCTTCTCTGGGGCCAACGTCCTGACTTTC. It is translated as CASSSHSFSGANVLTF.

This chain links TRBV15 with TRBJ1-4; TRBD1 aligns across 7 bases. Trimming took 1 base from V and 5 from J; bases not matched to a gene: 10. This CDR3 has 17 residues. Germline values: CDR1 LNHNV, CDR2 YYDKDF (reference sequence). The CDR3 here is CATSRVKTGRLNEKLFF. The CDR3 bases are TGTGCCACCAGCAGAGTAAAGACAGGGCGACTAAATGAAAAACTGTTTTTT.

This clonotype was recorded a few times. This chain joins TRBV5-4 and TRBJ2-1; D is uncertain. The CDR3 consists of 11 residues. Germline-derived CDR1 and CDR2 are SGHNT and YYREEE (reference sequence). The V gene lost 4 bases and the J gene lost 9 bases, with 8 bases spanning the gap. The CDR3 spells CASSSASEQFF. The CDR3 region has the DNA TGTGCCAGCAGCAGCGCGTCTGAGCAGTTCTTC.

This clonotype was seen repeatedly, ten times or more. V gene TRBV20-1 combines with J gene TRBJ1-2; no reliable D call. CDR3 length: 12 amino acids. V was trimmed by 6 bases and J by 7 bases, leaving 15 bases between them. The germline V gene has CDR1 DFQATT and CDR2 SNEGSKA (reference sequence). The CDR3 sequence: CSAGSNLGGYTF. The CDR3 DNA sequence: TGCAGTGCGGGATCTAACCTCGGTGGCTACACCTTC.

This clonotype was found many times. This CDR3 is CASRQGALGDTEAFF. The CDR3 DNA reads as TGCGCCAGCAGACAGGGGGCCTTAGGCGACACTGAAGCTTTCTTT. The V and J genes are TRBV5-1 and TRBJ1-1; 9 nucleotides align to TRBD1. V trimming: 5 bases; J trimming: 3 bases; junction bases outside the gene matches: 8. This CDR3 has 15 residues. Per the germline V gene, CDR1 is SGHRS and CDR2 is YFSETQ.

The chain uses TRBV28 and TRBJ2-5; no clear D gene. Trimming took off 7 bases at V and 4 bases at J, with 16 bases between the two ends. CDR1 is MDHEN, CDR2 SYDVKM, per germline. This CDR3 has 14 residues. CDR3 region: CASITSGWRETQYF. CDR3 nucleotide sequence: TGTGCCAGCATCACCAGTGGGTGGAGAGAGACCCAGTACTTC.

This clonotype was detected many times. The chain combines TRBV20-1 with TRBJ2-7, with D unclear. Trimming took off 1 base at V and 2 bases at J, with 6 bases between the two ends. There are 12 residues in the CDR3. The germline V gene encodes CDR1 DFQATT and CDR2 SNEGSKA (reference sequence). CDR3 nucleotide sequence: TGCAGTGCTAGAGCCATTGCCTACGAGCAGTACTTC. Amino acids: CSARAIAYEQYF.

At least ten counts were recorded for this clonotype. J is TRBJ2-3 and V is TRBV29-1, with D tentatively TRBD1 (5 bases). The CDR3 consists of 15 residues. V lost 4 bases, J lost 0 bases, and 14 bases lay in between. From germline, CDR1 is SQVTM and CDR2 ANQGSEA. In nucleotides, the CDR3 is TGCAGCGTTGCCGGACAAGGTTCTAGCACAGATACGCAGTATTTT. Translating it yields CSVAGQGSSTDTQYF.

The gene calls are TRBV10-3 and TRBJ1-1; D not certain. CDR1 ENHRY and CDR2 SYGVKD come from the germline V gene. The CDR3 consists of 13 residues. V was shortened by 10 bases and J by 2 bases, with 14 bases between the two germline ends. For the CDR3, the DNA is TGTGCCACACGGGTGGCAGATAACACTGAAGCTTTCTTT. Translating gives CATRVADNTEAFF.

Notes on this clonotype: A junction end diverges from the germline sequence, so it may reflect a read error. V usage is TRBV12-3 or TRBV12-4 and J usage is TRBJ1-1, with 10 bases lining up with TRBD1. The CDR3 extends over 15 amino acids. CDR3 nucleotides: TGTGTCAGCAGTCGCCCGGGACAGGGGAATAATGAAGCTTTCTTT. This encodes CVSSRPGQGNNEAFF.

Regarding this clonotype: Just one base apart from a much larger clone, this may be a read error. The J gene is TRBJ2-3, the V gene TRBV10-2; D not resolved. Germline V CDR1 and CDR2: WSHSY, SAAADI. V was cut by 2 bases and J by 5 bases, with 14 bases left in between. This CDR3 has 15 residues. CDR3 nucleotides: TGCGCCAGCAGTGAGGGGCAATTCGTCAGAGATACGCAGTATTTT. It encodes CASSEGQFVRDTQYF.

This clonotype occurred a few times. Mismatch with germline at one junction end may stem from a read error. The J gene is TRBJ2-3, the V gene TRBV20-1; 8 bases are shared with TRBD2. Germline CDR1 is DFQATT and CDR2 is SNEGSKA (reference sequence). The CDR3 is made up of 12 amino acids. In DNA form, the CDR3 reads TGCAGTGCCCGGGGGGGCGCAGATACGCGGTATTTT. It translates to CSARGGADTRYF.

This clonotype was counted at least ten times. The J gene is TRBJ2-5, the V gene TRBV15; possible D gene TRBD1, 6 bases. V lost 4 bases and J lost 5, with 11 bases in between. The CDR3 runs to 13 residues. Germline CDR1 is LNHNV and CDR2 is YYDKDF (reference sequence). The CDR3 spells CATSKIGGETQYF. The CDR3 nucleotides are TGTGCCACCAGCAAAATAGGGGGTGAGACCCAGTACTTC.

This clonotype was recorded at least ten times. J is TRBJ2-5 and V is TRBV7-2; the D gene is possibly TRBD2 (7 bases). Germline-derived CDR1 and CDR2 are SGHTA and FQGNSA. The V end was cut by 2 bases, the J end by 5 bases, with 15 bases between. The CDR3 has 15 residues. The CDR3 coding sequence is TGTGCCAGCAGCTTAATAGGGGGGGCATTGGAGACCCAGTACTTC. Amino acids: CASSLIGGALETQYF. Filled out from reference TRBV7-2 and TRBJ2-5, the complete variable domain reads GAGVSQSPSNKVTEKGKDVELRCDPISGHTALYWYRQSLGQGLEFLIYFQGNSAPDKSGLPSDRFSAERTGGSVSTLTIQRTQQEDSAVYLCASSLIGGALETQYFGPGTRLLVL.

At least ten counts were recorded for this clonotype. The chain carries TRBV7-2 and TRBJ1-1; no reliable D call. Trimming removed 2 bases from V and 1 base from J, with 11 bases in between. This CDR3 spans 15 amino acids. CDR1 and CDR2 from the germline V gene are SGHTA and FQGNSA. The CDR3 region has the DNA TGTGCCAGCAGCTTATGGGAGGGTAGGAACACTGAAGCTTTCTTT. Translating gives CASSLWEGRNTEAFF.

This clonotype was seen many times. The chain is built from TRBV7-9 and TRBJ1-1; D remains ambiguous. V shed 5 bases and J shed 1 base, with 11 bases lying between them. Germline assignment: CDR1 SEHNR and CDR2 FQNEAQ (reference sequence). The CDR3 is 14 residues long. This chain's CDR3 is CASSPDPGNTEAFF. The CDR3 nucleotides are TGTGCCAGCAGCCCAGACCCTGGGAACACTGAAGCTTTCTTT.

Concerning this clonotype itself: Since a much larger clone is just one base distant, this may be a read error. The genes are TRBV2 and TRBJ2-1, with D possibly being TRBD1 (5 bases). The CDR3 extends over 13 amino acids. Germline loops: CDR1 SNHLY, CDR2 FYNNEI. V lost 8 bases and J lost 10, with 18 bases in between. CDR3 coding DNA: TGTGCCAGCGGGGCAGGGTTGATGAGGGAGCAGTTCTTC. As protein: CASGAGLMREQFF.

Regarding this clonotype: One base away lies a much larger clone, so this may be a sequencing read error. This rearrangement joins TRBV20-1 to TRBJ2-3, with a weak D call TRBD1 (7 bases). Germline CDR1 is DFQATT and CDR2 is SNEGSKA (reference sequence). The V end was cut by 3 bases, the J end by 5 bases, with 21 bases between. CDR3 length: 16 residues. The CDR3 region has the DNA TGCAGTGCTAGTGATCTCACAGGGGCTAGCGAAGATACGCAGTATTTT. Amino acid sequence: CSASDLTGASEDTQYF.

As regards this clonotype: One end of the junction varies from germline; a read error may be responsible. The chain employs TRBV20-1 and TRBJ1-5; D uncertain. Germline V gives CDR1 DFQATT, CDR2 SNEGSKA (reference sequence). The CDR3 length is 14 residues. The CDR3 sequence: CSARDGPINQLQHF. CDR3 in DNA: TGCAGTGCTAGGGATGGGCCGATCAATCAGCTCCAGCATTTT.

This clonotype was observed many times. A read error is possible here, since a much larger clone lies one base away. The V and J genes are TRBV7-9 and TRBJ2-3, with TRBD2 matching 8 bases. The CDR3 is 14 residues long. Germline V gene data show CDR1 as SEHNR and CDR2 as FQNEAQ (reference sequence). The ends lost 4 bases at V and 4 bases at J; junction bases unmatched: 4. CDR3 nucleotides: TGTGCCAGCAGCTGGGGACTAGGCGCAGATACGCAGTATTTT. This translates into CASSWGLGADTQYF.

The chain combines TRBV4-2 with TRBJ1-3; D not certain. This CDR3 is built from 16 residues. The germline gives CDR1 LGHNA, CDR2 YNFKEQ. V was clipped by 0 bases and J by 2 bases, with 11 bases between them. The CDR3 sequence: CASSQDRGFPGNTIYF. The CDR3 DNA is TGTGCCAGCAGCCAAGATCGGGGATTCCCTGGAAACACCATATATTTT.